The sequence of this TCR beta chain was determined in a study of cytomegalovirus exposure and HLA in healthy donors. Germline V gives CDR1 MNHNY, CDR2 SVGAGI (reference sequence). V lost 4 bases, J lost 3 bases, and 10 bases lay in between. The CDR3 is 14 amino acids. Sequencing was performed with immunoSEQ multiplex PCR; in TCRdb, only in-frame clones are kept and a portion is missing. This table has some 98,000 clones, approximately 84% appearing once. The receptor comes from a man aged 18-30 years in good health and CMV-seropositive. The sequenced sample was PBMCs. This sequence joins TRBV6-6 and TRBJ2-1, with D maybe TRBD1 (5 bases). CDR3 protein: CASSWQGYYNEQFF. CDR3 DNA: TGTGCCAGCAGTTGGCAGGGTTACTACAATGAGCAGTTCTTC.